Presented here are 2 T cell receptor beta chains from one specimen sequenced in a study of cytomegalovirus exposure and HLA in healthy donors. 60 Vbeta and 13 Jbeta primers were used in PCR. Only in-frame clones appear in the TCRdb table, and some are missing; sequencing was by immunoSEQ multiplex PCR. The sample lists more than 100,000 clones; 72% were seen once. The source material was PBMCs. These receptors originate from a man aged 50 or older in good health and CMV-seropositive.

This clone was seen only a few times. The CDR3 DNA follows: TGTGCCAGCTCACCCCGACAGGGCCGGTCCCAGACCCAGTACTTC. This gives the protein CASSPRQGRSQTQYF. The chain couples TRBV18 to TRBJ2-5, with TRBD1 identical over 7 bases. Germline V CDR1 and CDR2: KGHSH, LQKENI. CDR3 length: 15 amino acids. V was pared by 3 bases and J by 6 bases, with 10 bases of the junction left unmatched. The whole variable domain, filled in from reference TRBV18 and TRBJ2-5, reads NAGVMQNPRHLVRRRGQEARLRCSPMKGHSHVYWYRQLPEEGLKFMVYLQKENIIDESGMPKERFSAEFPKEGPSILRIQQVVRGDSAAYFCASSPRQGRSQTQYFGPGTRLLVL.

In regard to this clone: Mismatch with germline at one junction end may stem from a read error. The chain is built from TRBV12-5 and TRBJ1-6; no reliable D call. The CDR3 length is 12 residues. Germline assignment: CDR1 LGHNT and CDR2 FRNRAP. CDR3 amino acids: CASGVPGGPTLF. The CDR3 DNA reads TGTGCTAGTGGTGTCCCCGGAGGTCCTACGCTCTTT.